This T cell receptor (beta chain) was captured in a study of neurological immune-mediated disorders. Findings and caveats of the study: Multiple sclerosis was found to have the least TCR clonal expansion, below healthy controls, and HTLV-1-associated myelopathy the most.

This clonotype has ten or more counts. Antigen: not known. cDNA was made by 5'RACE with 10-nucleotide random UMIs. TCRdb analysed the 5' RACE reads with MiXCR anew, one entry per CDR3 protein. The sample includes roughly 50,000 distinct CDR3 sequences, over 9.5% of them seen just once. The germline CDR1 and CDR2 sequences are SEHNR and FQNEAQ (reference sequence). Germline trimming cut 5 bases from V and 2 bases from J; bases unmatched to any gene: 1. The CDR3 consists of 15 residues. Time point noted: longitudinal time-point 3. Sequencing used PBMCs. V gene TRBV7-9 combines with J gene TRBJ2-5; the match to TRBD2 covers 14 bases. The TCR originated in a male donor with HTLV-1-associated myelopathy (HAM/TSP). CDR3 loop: CASSRTSGGQETQYF. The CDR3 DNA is TGTGCCAGCAGCCGGACTAGCGGGGGGCAAGAGACCCAGTACTTC.